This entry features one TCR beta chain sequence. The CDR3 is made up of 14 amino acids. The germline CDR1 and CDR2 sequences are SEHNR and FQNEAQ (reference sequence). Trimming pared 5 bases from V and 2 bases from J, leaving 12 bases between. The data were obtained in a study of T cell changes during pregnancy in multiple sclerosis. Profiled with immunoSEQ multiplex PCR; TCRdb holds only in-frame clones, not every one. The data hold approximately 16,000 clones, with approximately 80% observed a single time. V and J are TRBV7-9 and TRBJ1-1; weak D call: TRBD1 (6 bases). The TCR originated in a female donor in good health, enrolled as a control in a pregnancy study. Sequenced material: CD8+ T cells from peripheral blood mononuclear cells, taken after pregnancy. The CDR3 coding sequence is TGTGCCAGCAGCCCTGGACAGCGAAACACTGAAGCTTTCTTT. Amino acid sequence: CASSPGQRNTEAFF. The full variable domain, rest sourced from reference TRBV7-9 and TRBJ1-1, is DTGVSQNPRHKITKRGQNVTFRCDPISEHNRLYWYRQTLGQGPEFLTYFQNEAQLEKSRLLSDRFSAERPKGSFSTLEIQRTEQGDSAMYLCASSPGQRNTEAFFGQGTRLTVV.